Listed below are T cell receptor beta chains from one sample, sequenced in a study of blood T cell repertoires in COVID-19. Libraries were prepared by immunoSEQ multiplex PCR; TCRdb keeps only in-frame clonotypes and omits some of them. The sample has 200,000 to 300,000 clones, around 90% seen once; the top ten hold roughly 3%. The sequenced sample consisted of peripheral blood. Source of these receptors: a man younger than 35 with active or convalescent COVID-19. Each CDR3 is given with its conserved first and last residue. D genes are given only for firm matches. For some rows the clone size is stated as once, few or many, or as a class when expanded; others skip it.

CSAVRPIGRTGELFF TGCAGCGCCGTCCGACCAATAGGGAGAACCGGGGAGCTGTTTTTT . TRBJ2-2 15 . TRBV29-1
CASSLSTGGSLYGYTF TGTGCCAGCTCATTATCGACAGGGGGCTCCCTTTATGGCTACACCTTC . TRBJ1-2 16 TRBD1 TRBV18
CASSKTGASYEQYF TGTGCCAGCAGCAAGACAGGGGCCTCCTACGAGCAGTACTTC . TRBJ2-7 14 TRBD1 TRBV6-5
CASSSAPLRDRDEQFF TGTGCCAGCAGCTCGGCCCCTCTCCGGGACAGGGATGAGCAGTTCTTC . TRBJ2-1 16 TRBD1 TRBV11-2
CASSVQGYYGYTF TGTGCCAGCAGTGTACAGGGGTACTATGGCTACACCTTC few TRBJ1-2 13 TRBD1 TRBV12-3/TRBV12-4
CASSQDPRTYGEQYF TGTGCCAGCAGCCAAGATCCCCGAACCTACGGGGAGCAGTACTTC . TRBJ2-7 15 . TRBV14
CASRMGQVSQPQHF TGTGCCAGCAGAATGGGACAGGTGAGTCAGCCCCAGCATTTT . TRBJ1-5 14 TRBD1 TRBV6-6
CASISTGRADTEAFF TGTGCCAGTATCTCAACAGGGAGGGCAGACACTGAAGCTTTCTTT . TRBJ1-1 15 . TRBV19
CAWNGASGNTIYF TGTGCCTGGAATGGGGCCTCTGGAAACACCATATATTTT few TRBJ1-3 13 . TRBV30
CASSPPIMDRPGYTF TGTGCCAGCTCACCACCCATAATGGACAGGCCTGGCTACACCTTC . TRBJ1-2 15 TRBD1 TRBV18
CASSSITNRDRDYGYTF TGTGCCAGCAGTTCTATTACTAACCGGGACAGGGACTATGGCTACACCTTC few TRBJ1-2 17 TRBD1 TRBV28
CASSPGVVGGAGEQYF TGTGCCAGCAGCCCTGGCGTTGTCGGGGGGGCAGGGGAGCAGTACTTC . TRBJ2-7 16 TRBD2 TRBV5-4
CASTTESRSYNEQFF TGTGCCAGTACAACAGAAAGTAGGTCCTACAATGAGCAGTTCTTC . TRBJ2-1 15 . TRBV19
CASSYRTGGGYGYTF TGTGCCAGCAGTTACCGGACAGGGGGGGGATATGGCTACACCTTC . TRBJ1-2 15 TRBD1 TRBV2
CASTRSSTDTQYF TGTGCCAGCACGAGATCAAGCACAGATACGCAGTATTTT . TRBJ2-3 13 . TRBV3-1/TRBV3-2
CASSQDLVASYGYTF TGCGCCAGCAGCCAAGATCTTGTAGCCAGTTATGGCTACACCTTC . TRBJ1-2 15 . TRBV4-3
CASSQWTGSKQETQYF TGTGCCAGCAGCCAATGGACCGGGAGTAAGCAAGAGACCCAGTACTTC . TRBJ2-5 16 . TRBV4-2
CARVREKVHEQYF TGTGCCAGGGTCAGGGAAAAGGTCCACGAGCAGTACTTC . TRBJ2-7 13 . TRBV28
CASSNYRGVNTEAFF TGTGCCAGTAGTAACTACAGGGGGGTGAACACTGAAGCTTTCTTT . TRBJ1-1 15 TRBD1 TRBV19
CASSQDGTSLLTDTQYF TGTGCCAGCAGCCAAGATGGGACTAGCCTCCTCACAGATACGCAGTATTTT . TRBJ2-3 17 TRBD2 TRBV4-2
CATPSSNYGYTF TGTGCCACCCCGAGTAGTAACTATGGCTACACCTTC . TRBJ1-2 12 . TRBV6-4
CATRNRGNFGNTIYF TGTGCCACCCGTAACCGGGGAAACTTTGGAAACACCATATATTTT . TRBJ1-3 15 . TRBV19
CASRQRGYNSPLHF TGTGCCAGCAGGCAAAGGGGTTATAATTCACCCCTCCACTTT . TRBJ1-6 14 . TRBV3-1/TRBV3-2
CSASGANYGYTF TGCAGTGCTAGTGGGGCGAACTATGGCTACACCTTC . TRBJ1-2 12 . TRBV20-1
CASSYGPGQLPQETQYF TGTGCCAGCAGTTACGGCCCGGGACAACTGCCCCAAGAGACCCAGTACTTC once TRBJ2-5 17 . TRBV6-2/TRBV6-3
CASSPRLAANTGELFF TGTGCCAGCAGCCCCCGACTAGCGGCGAACACCGGGGAGCTGTTTTTT . TRBJ2-2 16 TRBD2 TRBV3-1/TRBV3-2